Below, 6 T cell receptor beta chains from the same sample are listed, as sequenced in a study of control samples from healthy donors and cancer patients. Libraries were prepared by immunoSEQ multiplex PCR; TCRdb keeps only in-frame clonotypes and omits some of them. The sample yields approximately 150,000 clones, approximately 91% seen once. Input material: blood. The receptors shown here come from a man aged 30 to 39 in good health.

This chain links TRBV5-4 with TRBJ2-2, with 8 bases aligning to TRBD2. Germline V lookup: CDR1 SGHNT, CDR2 YYREEE (reference sequence). V shed 4 bases and J 4 bases; nucleotides not matched to a gene: 6. The CDR3 totals 15 residues. The CDR3: CASSIAGPRTGELFF. The CDR3 bases are TGTGCCAGCAGCATAGCGGGGCCCCGCACCGGGGAGCTGTTTTTT.

The genes are TRBV28 and TRBJ2-1, with 12 bases fitting TRBD2. V dropped 6 bases and J dropped 6; count of bases not matched to a gene: 3. Germline V gene sequence: CDR1 MDHEN, CDR2 SYDVKM. This CDR3 contains 14 residues. The CDR3 nucleotides are TGTGCCAGCAGGCCGGGACTAGCGGGCAATGAGCAGTTCTTC. Protein sequence: CASRPGLAGNEQFF.

The rearrangement links TRBV6-2 or TRBV6-3 to TRBJ2-7; D is unclear. V was clipped by 6 bases and J by 0 bases, with 6 bases between them. Germline loops: CDR1 MNHEY, CDR2 SVGEGT. CDR3 length: 12 amino acids. CDR3 DNA: TGTGCCAGCAGCCGTAGCTCCTACGAGCAGTACTTC. Protein: CASSRSSYEQYF.

This chain links TRBV30 with TRBJ1-1, with 7 nucleotides matching TRBD1. The trim removed 2 bases at V and 6 bases at J, leaving 3 bases unmatched. CDR1 and CDR2 from the germline V gene are GTSNPN and SVGIG (reference sequence). This CDR3 region has 12 residues. The CDR3 loop is CAWSFTGAEAFF. In nucleotides, the CDR3 is TGTGCCTGGAGTTTTACAGGGGCTGAAGCTTTCTTT.

The sample holds one count of this clone. The V call is TRBV7-9, the J call TRBJ2-7, with 11 bases matching TRBD2. This CDR3 contains 16 residues. From germline, CDR1 is SEHNR and CDR2 FQNEAQ (reference sequence). The V and J ends lost 5 bases and 3 bases, in that order; junction bases with no gene match: 9. For the CDR3, the DNA is TGTGCCAGCAGCCCAAGCGGGACTAGCGGAGTCTACGAGCAGTACTTC. This sequence encodes CASSPSGTSGVYEQYF.

This rearrangement joins TRBV30 to TRBJ1-1; D perhaps matches TRBD1 (5 bases). Trimming pared 4 bases from V and 0 bases from J, leaving 9 bases between. Germline lookup yields CDR1 GTSNPN and CDR2 SVGIG (reference sequence). CDR3 length: 13 amino acids. The CDR3 DNA is TGTGCCTGGACCGGGACGGTGAACACTGAAGCTTTCTTT. Residues: CAWTGTVNTEAFF.